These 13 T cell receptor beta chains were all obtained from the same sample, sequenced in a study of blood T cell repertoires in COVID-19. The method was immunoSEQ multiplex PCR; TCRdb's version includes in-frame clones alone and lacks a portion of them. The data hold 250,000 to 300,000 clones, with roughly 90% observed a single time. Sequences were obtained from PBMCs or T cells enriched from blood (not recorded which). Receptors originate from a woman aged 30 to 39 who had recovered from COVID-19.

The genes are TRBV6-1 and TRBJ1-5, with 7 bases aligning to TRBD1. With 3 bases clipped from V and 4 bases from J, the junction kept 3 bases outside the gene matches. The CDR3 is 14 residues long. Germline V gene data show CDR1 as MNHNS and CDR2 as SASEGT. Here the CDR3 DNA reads TGTGCCAGCAGTGAGACAGGGAATAATCAGCCCCAGCATTTT. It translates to CASSETGNNQPQHF.

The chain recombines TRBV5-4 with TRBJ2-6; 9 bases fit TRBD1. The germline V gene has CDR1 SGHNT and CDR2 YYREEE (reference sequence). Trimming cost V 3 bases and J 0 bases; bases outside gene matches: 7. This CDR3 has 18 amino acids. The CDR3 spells CASSSTGTGYSGANVLTF. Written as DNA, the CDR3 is TGTGCCAGCAGCTCTACCGGGACAGGGTACTCTGGGGCCAACGTCCTGACTTTC.

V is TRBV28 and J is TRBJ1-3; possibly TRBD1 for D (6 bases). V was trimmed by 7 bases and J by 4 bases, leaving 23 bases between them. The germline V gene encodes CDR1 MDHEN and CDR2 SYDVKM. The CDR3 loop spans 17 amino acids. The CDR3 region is CASTPRGGAKRGNTIYF. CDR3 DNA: TGTGCCAGCACCCCACGGGGGGGGGCGAAACGAGGAAACACCATATATTTT.

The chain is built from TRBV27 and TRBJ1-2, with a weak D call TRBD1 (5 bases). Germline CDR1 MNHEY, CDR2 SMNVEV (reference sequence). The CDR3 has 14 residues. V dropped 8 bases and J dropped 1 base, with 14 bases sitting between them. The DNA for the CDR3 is TGTGCCAGCCATAAAGTGGGACTTAACTATGGCTACACCTTC. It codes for CASHKVGLNYGYTF.

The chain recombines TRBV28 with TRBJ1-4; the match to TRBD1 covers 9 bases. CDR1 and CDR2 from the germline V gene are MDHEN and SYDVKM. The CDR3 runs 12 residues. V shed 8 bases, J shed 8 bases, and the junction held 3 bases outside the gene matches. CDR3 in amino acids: CASGTGREKLFF. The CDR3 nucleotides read TGTGCCAGCGGGACAGGGAGGGAAAAACTGTTTTTT.

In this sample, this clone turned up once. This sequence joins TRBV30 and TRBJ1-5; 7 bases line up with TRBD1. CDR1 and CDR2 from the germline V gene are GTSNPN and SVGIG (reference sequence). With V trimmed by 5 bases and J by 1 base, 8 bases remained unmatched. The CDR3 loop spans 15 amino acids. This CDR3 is CAWSQGIRSNQPQHF. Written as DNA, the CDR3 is TGTGCCTGGTCACAGGGGATTAGGAGCAATCAGCCCCAGCATTTT.

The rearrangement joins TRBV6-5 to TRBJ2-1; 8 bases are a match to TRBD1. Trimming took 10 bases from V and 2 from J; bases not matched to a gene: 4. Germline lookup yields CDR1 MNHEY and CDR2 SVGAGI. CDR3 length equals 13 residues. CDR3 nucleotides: TGTGCCACAGAGACAGGGGCCTACAATGAGCAGTTCTTC. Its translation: CATETGAYNEQFF.

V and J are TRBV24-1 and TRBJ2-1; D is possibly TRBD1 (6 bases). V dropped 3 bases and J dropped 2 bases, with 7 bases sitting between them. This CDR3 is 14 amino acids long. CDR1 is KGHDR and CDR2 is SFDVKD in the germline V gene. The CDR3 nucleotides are TGTGCCACCAGTGATGGGGGCGCCTACAATGAGCAGTTCTTC. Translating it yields CATSDGGAYNEQFF.

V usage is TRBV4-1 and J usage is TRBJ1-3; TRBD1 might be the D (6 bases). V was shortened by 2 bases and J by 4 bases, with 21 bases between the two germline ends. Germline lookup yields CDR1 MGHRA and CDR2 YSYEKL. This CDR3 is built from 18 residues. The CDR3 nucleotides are TGCGCCAGCAGCCAACCAGGGCTACAGGGAATGAGAGGAAACACCATATATTTT. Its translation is CASSQPGLQGMRGNTIYF.

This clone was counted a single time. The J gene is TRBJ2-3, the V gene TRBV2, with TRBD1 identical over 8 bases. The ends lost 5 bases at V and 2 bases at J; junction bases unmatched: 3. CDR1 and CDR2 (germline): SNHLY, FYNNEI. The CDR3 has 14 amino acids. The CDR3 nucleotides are TGTGCCAGCAGTCCCAGGGGGCTCACAGATACGCAGTATTTT. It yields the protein CASSPRGLTDTQYF.

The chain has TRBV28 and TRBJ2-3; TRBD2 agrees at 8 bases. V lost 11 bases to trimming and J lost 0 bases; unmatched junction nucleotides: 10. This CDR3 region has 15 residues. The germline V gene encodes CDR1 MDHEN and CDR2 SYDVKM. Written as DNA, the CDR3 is TGTGCCGGTACAGAACGCGGGGGGAGCACAGATACGCAGTATTTT. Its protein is CAGTERGGSTDTQYF.

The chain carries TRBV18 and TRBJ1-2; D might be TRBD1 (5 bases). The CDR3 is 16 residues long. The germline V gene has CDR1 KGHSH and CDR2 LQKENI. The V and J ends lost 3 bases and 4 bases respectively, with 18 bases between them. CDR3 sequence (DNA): TGTGCCAGCTCACCTCGAGCTACCGACAGCACCTATGGCTACACCTTC. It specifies CASSPRATDSTYGYTF.

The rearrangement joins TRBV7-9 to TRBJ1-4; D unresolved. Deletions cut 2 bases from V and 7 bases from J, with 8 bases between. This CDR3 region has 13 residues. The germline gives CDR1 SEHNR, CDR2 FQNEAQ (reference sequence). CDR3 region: CASSLWPVEKLFF. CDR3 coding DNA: TGTGCCAGCAGCTTATGGCCCGTTGAAAAACTGTTTTTT.